This T cell receptor (beta chain) is from a study of T cell responses to AZD1222 COVID-19 vaccine. Study outcomes and limitations: Targets within unmutated variant regions were reportedly found for nearly half of spike-specific TCRs. Only after the peak T cell response were repertoires sampled.

TCRdb's table, derived via immunoSEQ multiplex PCR, lists solely in-frame clones and lacks some. This sample has 75,000 to 100,000 clones, with 90% found just once. About this clone itself: As yet, its antigen is unknown.

Trimming stripped 3 bases from V and 2 bases from J, with 12 bases between. The CDR3 covers 15 residues. Germline V gene lookup returns CDR1 KGHSH and CDR2 LQKENI. V is TRBV18 and J is TRBJ2-3; D is ambiguous. The TCR was taken from an adult in good health. This sample comprised peripheral blood, obtained on day 0 of AZD1222 vaccination. Here the CDR3 DNA reads TGTGCCAGCTCACCCGGTCGGCAAACCACAGATACGCAGTATTTT. Translation gives CASSPGRQTTDTQYF.